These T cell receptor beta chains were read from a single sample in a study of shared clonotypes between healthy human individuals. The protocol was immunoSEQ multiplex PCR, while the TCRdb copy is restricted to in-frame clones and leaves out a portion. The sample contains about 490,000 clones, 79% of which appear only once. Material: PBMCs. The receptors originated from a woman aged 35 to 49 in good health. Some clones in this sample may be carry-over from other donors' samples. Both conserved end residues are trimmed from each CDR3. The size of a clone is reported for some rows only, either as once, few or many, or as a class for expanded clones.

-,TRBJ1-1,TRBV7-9,ASSPTGEATEAF
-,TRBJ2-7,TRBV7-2,ASTLTSRPEQY
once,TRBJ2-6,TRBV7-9,ASTPGGVGANVLT
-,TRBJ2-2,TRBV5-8,ASSRGQSSNTGELF
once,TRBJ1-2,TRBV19,ASSITGQSGGYT
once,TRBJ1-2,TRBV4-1,ASSHPLDQRDRSNYGYT
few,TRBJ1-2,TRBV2,ASSEGQPGYT
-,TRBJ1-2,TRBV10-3,AISGEGQSYGYT
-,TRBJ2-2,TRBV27,ASSLSRNTGELF
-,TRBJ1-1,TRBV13,ASSADGGGH
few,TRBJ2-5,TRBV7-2,ASSLQVQETQY
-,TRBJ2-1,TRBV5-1,ASSLVVRTSGSHEQF
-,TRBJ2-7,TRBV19,ASSPLRGDRPYEQY
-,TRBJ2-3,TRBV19,ASSVSGRSLIGTDTQY
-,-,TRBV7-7,ASSPGLAGSAYEQY
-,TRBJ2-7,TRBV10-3,AVAAFSYEQY